Following are 15 T cell receptor beta chains from one sample sequenced in a study of CD4 T cells in relation to SARS-CoV-2 and coronaviruses. Data came from immunoSEQ multiplex PCR; TCRdb stores just in-frame clones and leaves some out. Among around 31,000 clones listed, 60% to 80% were seen once. Before the COVID-19 pandemic, during about 2011-2019, CD4+ T cells were taken from unexposed donors. CD4+ T cells were isolated from the cells after 10 days of culture. These TCRs are of unknown antigen specificity. Sequenced input: CD4+ T cells from PBMCs, cultured in vitro. These receptors were taken from a human donor in good health.

This clone was counted only a few times. The chain couples TRBV6-6 to TRBJ2-3, with D perhaps TRBD1 (6 bases). V lost 8 bases, J lost 1 base, and 10 bases lay in between. The germline gives CDR1 MNHNY, CDR2 SVGAGI (reference sequence). CDR3 size: 13 residues. CDR3 DNA sequence: TGTGCCAGCCGGTCAGGGGGCACAGATACGCAGTATTTT. Translation: CASRSGGTDTQYF.

J is TRBJ1-2 and V is TRBV4-1; D not certain. Germline CDR1 is MGHRA and CDR2 is YSYEKL. V lost 0 bases and J lost 5, with 4 bases in between. The CDR3 totals 12 residues. The CDR3 sequence is CASSQESYGYTF. CDR3 nucleotides: TGCGCCAGCAGCCAAGAGTCGTATGGCTACACCTTC.

The chain uses TRBV6-2 or TRBV6-3 and TRBJ1-5, with D tentatively TRBD1 (6 bases). V gave up 2 bases and J gave up 2 bases, with 7 bases separating them. The CDR3 spans 14 residues. Germline CDR1 reads MNHEY; CDR2 reads SVGEGT. In DNA, the CDR3 is TGTGCCAGCAGTTACGCAGGGGGCAATCAGCCCCAGCATTTT. Translating gives CASSYAGGNQPQHF.

V and J are TRBV11-2 and TRBJ1-1; D is unclear. Trimming took off 2 bases at V and 4 bases at J, with 11 bases between the two ends. The CDR3 spans 14 residues. CDR1 is SGHAT and CDR2 is FQNNGV in the germline V gene. DNA of the CDR3: TGTGCCAGCAGCTTACAGGATTTGGGCACTGAAGCTTTCTTT. This gives the protein CASSLQDLGTEAFF.

This clone was seen once. In nucleotides, the CDR3 is TGTGCCAGCAGCTTCAGGACGGGGCAAGAGACCCAGTACTTC. Its translation is CASSFRTGQETQYF. The chain carries TRBV7-2 and TRBJ2-5; D perhaps matches TRBD2 (5 bases). Trimming pared 3 bases from V and 2 bases from J, leaving 10 bases between. Germline-derived CDR1 and CDR2 are SGHTA and FQGNSA. The CDR3 totals 14 residues.

The V call is TRBV2, the J call TRBJ2-1; TRBD2 agrees at 12 bases. The J segment lost 9 bases and the V segment lost 7 bases, leaving 10 bases of the junction unmatched. Germline V gene lookup returns CDR1 SNHLY and CDR2 FYNNEI. CDR3 length: 15 residues. This CDR3 is CASTGSSGGAGEQFF. DNA of the CDR3: TGTGCCAGCACGGGGTCTAGCGGGGGGGCTGGTGAGCAGTTCTTC. The complete variable domain, with remaining parts taken from reference TRBV2 and TRBJ2-1, reads EPEVTQTPSHQVTQMGQEVILRCVPISNHLYFYWYRQILGQKVEFLVSFYNNEISEKSEIFDDQFSVERPDGSNFTLKIRSTKLEDSAMYFCASTGSSGGAGEQFFGPGTRLTVL.

This rearrangement joins TRBV7-8 to TRBJ2-1; 10 nucleotides align to TRBD2. The V gene's germline CDR1 is SGHVS and CDR2 FQNEAQ. The J segment lost 4 bases and the V segment lost 4 bases, leaving 7 bases of the junction unmatched. The CDR3 contains 16 residues. DNA of the CDR3: TGTGCCAGCAGCTCATACACTAGCGGGGCTTACAATGAGCAGTTCTTC. Translated: CASSSYTSGAYNEQFF.

The rearrangement uses TRBV30 and TRBJ2-7; TRBD2 is a possible D gene (6 bases). V dropped 2 bases and J dropped 0 bases, with 17 bases sitting between them. This CDR3 contains 16 residues. Germline assignment: CDR1 GTSNPN and CDR2 SVGIG (reference sequence). CDR3 nucleotide sequence: TGTGCCTGGAGTATCCTAACTAGCTTCCTCTCCTACGAGCAGTACTTC. Amino acid sequence: CAWSILTSFLSYEQYF.

The chain carries TRBV4-3 and TRBJ2-1, with 7 bases lining up with TRBD1. Germline V CDR1 and CDR2: LGHNA, YSLEER. Trimming cost V 4 bases and J 0 bases; bases outside gene matches: 3. CDR3 size: 15 residues. As DNA, the CDR3 is TGCGCCAGCAGCCTTGGGACAGCCTCCTACAATGAGCAGTTCTTC. Translation: CASSLGTASYNEQFF.

The table lists this clone with a few counts. The chain combines TRBV19 with TRBJ1-1, with a possible D match to TRBD1 (5 bases). Trimming stripped 9 bases from V and 1 base from J, with 15 bases between. Per germline, CDR1 LNHDA and CDR2 SQIVND (reference sequence). This CDR3 region has 14 residues. The CDR3 loop is CASQTGRTNTEAFF. DNA of the CDR3: TGTGCCAGCCAAACGGGACGGACGAACACTGAAGCTTTCTTT.

The V and J genes are TRBV28 and TRBJ2-7; D is perhaps TRBD1 (6 bases). Germline loops: CDR1 MDHEN, CDR2 SYDVKM. The V end was cut by 10 bases, the J end by 3 bases, with 13 bases between. There are 12 residues in the CDR3. CDR3 loop: CATLRGGYEQYF. In DNA form, the CDR3 reads TGTGCCACCCTTCGAGGGGGCTACGAGCAGTACTTC.

This clone was observed a few times. The chain is built from TRBV6-2 or TRBV6-3 and TRBJ1-3; D unresolved. Germline V CDR1 and CDR2: MNHEY, SVGEGT. Trimming took off 4 bases at V and 1 base at J, with 26 bases between the two ends. The CDR3 is 20 amino acids. This CDR3 reads CASSLSPGRRRRNSGNTIYF. The CDR3, as DNA: TGTGCCAGCAGTTTAAGCCCAGGACGGCGAAGGCGCAATTCTGGAAACACCATATATTTT.

V is TRBV10-2 and J is TRBJ2-5; D gene uncertain. In germline, CDR1 is WSHSY, CDR2 SAAADI. V lost 0 bases to trimming and J lost 3 bases, with 8 bases between them. CDR3 length: 14 residues. CDR3 region: CASSESMVKETQYF. The CDR3 DNA sequence: TGCGCCAGCAGTGAGTCGATGGTGAAAGAGACCCAGTACTTC.

The chain links TRBV9 to TRBJ2-1; 13 nucleotides align to TRBD2. Germline V gene data show CDR1 as SGDLS and CDR2 as YYNGEE. The CDR3 extends over 16 amino acids. Trimming took 4 bases from V and 10 from J; bases not matched to a gene: 11. In DNA, the CDR3 is TGTGCCAGCAGCCCACGGGGGACTAGCGGGGTGGGGGAGCAGTTCTTC. Translating it yields CASSPRGTSGVGEQFF.

In DNA form, the CDR3 reads TGTGCCAGCAGCCCCTCAGGGGTTCAGCCCCAGCATTTT. This gives the protein CASSPSGVQPQHF. J is TRBJ1-5 and V is TRBV5-6; the D gene is possibly TRBD1 (6 bases). This CDR3 comprises 13 residues. CDR1 is SGHDT, CDR2 YYEEEE, per germline. The V end was cut by 4 bases, the J end by 6 bases, with 11 bases between.